This T cell receptor beta chain was retrieved from a study of cytomegalovirus exposure and HLA in healthy donors. The PCR had 60 Vbeta and 13 Jbeta primers. The assay was immunoSEQ multiplex PCR, and TCRdb's table has in-frame clones only and misses some. This sample has 100,000 to 120,000 clones, with roughly three quarters found just once. The CDR3 runs 17 residues. The ends were cut back, 5 bases at V and 0 bases at J, with 17 bases in the middle. Germline-derived CDR1 and CDR2 are MNHEY and SMNVEV (reference sequence). The chain carries TRBV27 and TRBJ2-1; D remains unclear. Specimen: PBMCs. This receptor was identified in a man under 40 in good health and CMV-seronegative. CDR3 coding DNA: TGTGCCAGCAGTGCCCGGGTTCCCTCCAGCTCCTACAATGAGCAGTTCTTC. As protein: CASSARVPSSSYNEQFF.